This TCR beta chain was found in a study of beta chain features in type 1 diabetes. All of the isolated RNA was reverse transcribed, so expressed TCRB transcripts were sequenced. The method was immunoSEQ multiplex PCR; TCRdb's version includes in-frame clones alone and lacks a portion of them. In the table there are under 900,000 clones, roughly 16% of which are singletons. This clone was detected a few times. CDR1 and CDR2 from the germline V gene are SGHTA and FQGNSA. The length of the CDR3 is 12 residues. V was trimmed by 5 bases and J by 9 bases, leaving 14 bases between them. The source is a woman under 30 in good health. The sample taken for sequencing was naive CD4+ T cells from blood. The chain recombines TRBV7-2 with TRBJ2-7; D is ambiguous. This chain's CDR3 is CASSQTDRVQYF. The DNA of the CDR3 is TGTGCCAGCAGCCAAACCGATCGTGTGCAGTACTTC. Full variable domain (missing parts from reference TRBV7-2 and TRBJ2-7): GAGVSQSPSNKVTEKGKDVELRCDPISGHTALYWYRQSLGQGLEFLIYFQGNSAPDKSGLPSDRFSAERTGGSVSTLTIQRTQQEDSAVYLCASSQTDRVQYFGPGTRLTVT.